These 16 T cell receptor beta chains originate from one sample sequenced in a study of CD8+ T cells in alopecia areata. Following extraction, RNA underwent reverse transcription to cDNA, which served as the sequencing template. Clones were sequenced by immunoSEQ multiplex PCR, and TCRdb holds only the in-frame ones, with some missing. The data hold roughly 76,000 clones, with roughly 30% observed a single time. Noted treatment: oral pan-JAK inhibitor, 5-10 mg twice daily. Source: CD8+ T cells sorted from blood, taken at week 4, from a patient treated with tofacitinib. These receptors came from a human donor with alopecia areata.

In its sample, this clone was seen a few times. The chain combines TRBV27 with TRBJ2-7; no clear D. CDR3 length equals 14 residues. Germline V gene sequence: CDR1 MNHEY, CDR2 SMNVEV (reference sequence). Trimming stripped 4 bases from V and 0 bases from J, with 10 bases between. The CDR3, as DNA: TGTGCCAGCAGTTCCGGCGGCAGCTCCTACGAGCAGTACTTC. The encoded protein is CASSSGGSSYEQYF.

This sequence joins TRBV5-6 and TRBJ2-5; D call uncertain. Germline V gives CDR1 SGHDT, CDR2 YYEEEE. V lost 0 bases and J 5 bases, leaving 5 bases between the germline ends. The CDR3 is made up of 12 amino acids. The CDR3 DNA reads TGTGCCAGCAGCTTGGAGGTCGAGACCCAGTACTTC. Its protein product is CASSLEVETQYF.

This clone was found many times. The chain joins TRBV7-2 to TRBJ1-1; the D is unclear. V lost 3 bases and J 6 bases, leaving 5 bases between the germline ends. CDR1 is SGHTA and CDR2 is FQGNSA in the germline V gene. This CDR3 is built from 11 residues. DNA of the CDR3: TGTGCCAGCAGCTTGGGTTCTGAAGCTTTCTTT. Residues: CASSLGSEAFF.

The chain employs TRBV4-1 and TRBJ1-5; 9 bases match TRBD1. Germline trimming cut 3 bases from V and 3 bases from J; bases unmatched to any gene: 3. CDR1 MGHRA and CDR2 YSYEKL come from the germline V gene. The CDR3 loop spans 15 amino acids. The CDR3 region is CASSQWTGDNQPQHF. The CDR3 DNA follows: TGCGCCAGCAGCCAGTGGACAGGGGACAATCAGCCCCAGCATTTT.

The chain uses TRBV23-1 and TRBJ2-2; 7 nucleotides agree with TRBD1. TRBV23-1 is assigned to the ORF class and has an uncertain function. The V gene end was trimmed by 6 bases and the J gene end by 7 bases; junction bases not matched to a gene: 14. CDR3 length equals 16 residues. The CDR3 DNA sequence: TGCGCCAGCAGCCAAGAGGACAGGAATGGCGTCGGGGAGCTGTTTTTT. It is translated as CASSQEDRNGVGELFF.

The chain recombines TRBV4-1 with TRBJ2-7; perhaps TRBD2 as D (5 bases). The germline V gene has CDR1 MGHRA and CDR2 YSYEKL. The CDR3 totals 13 residues. Trimming removed 6 bases at V and 2 bases at J, with 11 bases between. Here the CDR3 reads CASRGRGPYEQYF. CDR3 nucleotide sequence: TGCGCCAGCAGGGGTAGAGGGCCCTACGAGCAGTACTTC.

This clone was counted between two and nine times. The J gene is TRBJ2-7, the V gene TRBV29-1; possible D gene TRBD2, 6 bases. Germline CDR1 SQVTM, CDR2 ANQGSEA. The CDR3 has 12 residues. With 6 bases removed from V and 2 bases from J, the gap between germline ends came to 11 bases. The CDR3 bases are TGCAGCGTGTGGACTACACCCTACGAGCAGTACTTC. Amino acids: CSVWTTPYEQYF.

CDR3 DNA sequence: TGTGCCAGCAGCCAAACTGGGTCTGGGGCCAACGTCCTGACTTTC. Its translation: CASSQTGSGANVLTF. V gene TRBV7-9 combines with J gene TRBJ2-6; D call uncertain. The germline V gene encodes CDR1 SEHNR and CDR2 FQNEAQ (reference sequence). The ends were cut back, 5 bases at V and 1 base at J, with 9 bases in the middle. The CDR3 is 15 amino acids.

This clone has more than one count but fewer than ten. The CDR3 bases are TGTGCCAGCAGCCCGAGTCTGGATGAGCAGTTCTTC. Encoded protein: CASSPSLDEQFF. V and J are TRBV7-9 and TRBJ2-1; D gene unclear. V was pared by 5 bases and J by 8 bases, with 10 bases between. This CDR3 is 12 amino acids long. Germline values: CDR1 SEHNR, CDR2 FQNEAQ (reference sequence).

The table lists this clone with a few counts. The chain employs TRBV6-6 and TRBJ2-3, with a weak D call TRBD2 (5 bases). In germline, CDR1 is MNHNY, CDR2 SVGAGI (reference sequence). V was trimmed by 8 bases and J by 0 bases, leaving 15 bases between them. The CDR3 runs 15 residues. This CDR3 is CASGDSAPSTDTQYF. Written as DNA, the CDR3 is TGTGCCAGCGGTGATAGCGCCCCAAGCACAGATACGCAGTATTTT.

The chain employs TRBV15 and TRBJ2-5, with TRBD2 matching over 9 bases. The germline gives CDR1 LNHNV, CDR2 YYDKDF (reference sequence). This CDR3 is 17 amino acids long. After removal of 0 bases from V and 2 bases from J, the junction contained 7 bases not matched to a gene. The CDR3 sequence is CATSRERTSARQETQYF. CDR3 DNA sequence: TGTGCCACCAGCAGAGAGCGGACTAGCGCAAGACAAGAGACCCAGTACTTC.

This rearrangement joins TRBV13 to TRBJ2-2; no definite D call. V was trimmed by 4 bases and J by 1 base, leaving 4 bases between them. The CDR3 covers 13 residues. CDR1 is PRHDT and CDR2 is FYEKMQ in the germline V gene (reference sequence). CDR3 sequence: CASSSGNTGELFF. The CDR3 nucleotides read TGTGCCAGCAGCTCAGGGAACACCGGGGAGCTGTTTTTT.

Of note for this clone: Different DNA sequences within this sample yield the same CDR3. CDR3 protein: CAWSVQGNTEAFF. CDR3 nucleotides: TGTGCCTGGAGTGTACAGGGAAACACTGAAGCTTTCTTT. J is TRBJ1-1 and V is TRBV30; tentatively, D is TRBD1 (6 bases). Per the germline V gene, CDR1 is GTSNPN and CDR2 is SVGIG (reference sequence). The germline V and J ends were trimmed by 0 bases and 2 bases, with 7 bases remaining between them. The CDR3 loop spans 13 amino acids.

V gene TRBV15 combines with J gene TRBJ2-7, with a possible D match to TRBD1 (6 bases). In germline, CDR1 is LNHNV, CDR2 YYDKDF (reference sequence). Trimming shortened V by 6 bases and J by 3 bases, and 12 bases separated the two germline ends. CDR3 length equals 13 residues. The CDR3 nucleotides read TGTGCCACCAGTGTACAGGGCGGCTACGAGCAGTACTTC. It encodes CATSVQGGYEQYF.

J is TRBJ1-2 and V is TRBV15, with D uncertain. Germline values: CDR1 LNHNV, CDR2 YYDKDF (reference sequence). Deletions cut 1 base from V and 4 bases from J, with 1 base between. The CDR3 runs to 11 residues. CDR3 protein: CATSRGYGYTF. In DNA form, the CDR3 reads TGTGCCACCAGCAGAGGCTATGGCTACACCTTC.

V usage is TRBV7-2 and J usage is TRBJ2-2; 7 nucleotides match TRBD1. V shed 5 bases, J shed 5 bases, and the junction held 11 bases outside the gene matches. The CDR3 has 16 residues. Germline-derived CDR1 and CDR2 are SGHTA and FQGNSA. CDR3 protein: CASSQGDRVRTGELFF. The CDR3 DNA reads TGTGCCAGCAGCCAAGGAGACAGGGTCAGGACCGGGGAGCTGTTTTTT.